This T cell receptor beta chain was documented in a study of blood T cell repertoires in COVID-19. The V gene's germline CDR1 is SEHNR and CDR2 FQNEAQ (reference sequence). The V segment lost 3 bases and the J segment 4 bases; nucleotides outside the gene matches: 4. The CDR3 sequence is 14 residues long. Clones were sequenced by immunoSEQ multiplex PCR, and TCRdb holds only the in-frame ones, with some missing. Here the sample spans fewer than 200,000 clones, about 90% being singletons. The genes are TRBV7-9 and TRBJ2-5; 8 nucleotides agree with TRBD2. The sequence was obtained from a man between 35 and 55 years old with active or convalescent COVID-19. Material: peripheral blood. CDR3 in DNA: TGTGCCAGCAGCTTTGGGACTAGTTTAGAGACCCAGTACTTC. Translation: CASSFGTSLETQYF. Looking up the rest from reference TRBV7-9 and TRBJ2-5 gives the full variable domain: DTGVSQNPRHKITKRGQNVTFRCDPISEHNRLYWYRQTLGQGPEFLTYFQNEAQLEKSRLLSDRFSAERPKGSFSTLEIQRTEQGDSAMYLCASSFGTSLETQYFGPGTRLLVL.